The clone carrying this TCR beta chain was seen many times. These data belong to a study of T-cell memory formation after mild COVID-19. Germline V gene data show CDR1 as SQVTM and CDR2 as ANQGSEA. The CDR3 runs to 14 residues. The ends lost 6 bases at V and 9 bases at J; junction bases unmatched: 11. TCRdb re-analysed the 5' RACE reads in MiXCR, keeping a single row per CDR3 protein. The table has roughly 600,000 distinct CDR3 sequences, roughly 17% seen once. This TCR came from an adult woman who had mild COVID-19 (a few samples of this study predate the infection). Cell type and time point are not known. J is TRBJ2-1 and V is TRBV29-1, with TRBD2 identical over 10 bases. The specimen was PBMCs or a T cell subset sorted from them (not recorded which). The CDR3 sequence: CSVAPSGGSVEQFF. The CDR3 DNA reads as TGCAGCGTGGCGCCTAGCGGGGGTTCGGTTGAGCAGTTCTTC.